A selection of T cell receptor beta chains follows, all from one sample in a study of blood T cell repertoires in COVID-19. Clones were sequenced by immunoSEQ multiplex PCR, and TCRdb holds only the in-frame ones, with some missing. The sample consists of about 330,000 clones, about 82% of them appearing once. Sequenced sample: peripheral blood. These receptor sequences come from a woman aged 45-65 years with acute or convalescent COVID-19. Both conserved end residues are part of each CDR3. Each record gives: J gene, D gene, V gene, clone size, CDR3 DNA, CDR3 protein. The D gene is left open where the match is weak. Clone size is not always given. Where it is, it says once, few, many or a class for expanded clones.

>TRBJ1-2|TRBD1|TRBV3-1/TRBV3-2|.
TGTGCCAGCAGCCAGAGGGGGCCTGGCTATGGCTACACCTTC
CASSQRGPGYGYTF
>TRBJ2-3|.|TRBV27|.
TGTGCCAGCAGTGAGGGATCAGATACGCAGTATTTT
CASSEGSDTQYF
>TRBJ2-5|.|TRBV6-7|.
TGTGCCAGCAGTGGCCATCTGTTCCAAGAGACCCAGTACTTC
CASSGHLFQETQYF
>TRBJ1-1|TRBD1|TRBV5-1|.
TGCGCCAGCAGCTCGGGACAGGGCTCTGAAGCTTTCTTT
CASSSGQGSEAFF
>TRBJ1-5|.|TRBV12-3/TRBV12-4|.
TGTGCCAGCAGTCGCTCCGGGACTTCAAAGCATTTT
CASSRSGTSKHF
>TRBJ2-5|.|TRBV15|.
TGTGCCACCAGCAGAGATTCGGAGCGGGCGATCGAAGAGACCCAGTACTTC
CATSRDSERAIEETQYF
>TRBJ1-1|.|TRBV30|.
TGTGCCTGGAACAGAGCTACTGAAGCTTTCTTT
CAWNRATEAFF
>TRBJ2-1|.|TRBV5-1|.
TGCGCCAGCAGCTTGGAAGGCGGGATCTACAATGAGCAGTTCTTC
CASSLEGGIYNEQFF
>TRBJ1-6|.|TRBV19|.
TGTGCCAGTAGTGAAGGACGGGGGAATTCACCCCTCCACTTT
CASSEGRGNSPLHF
>TRBJ2-1|TRBD2|TRBV4-2|.
TGTGCCAGCAGCCAAGAGAGGCGCGGGAGCTACAATGAGCAGTTCTTC
CASSQERRGSYNEQFF
>TRBJ1-4|.|TRBV10-3|.
TGTGCCATCAGTGAGATCCCAGGGGAGGAAAAACTGTTTTTT
CAISEIPGEEKLFF
>TRBJ2-2|.|TRBV7-3|.
TGTGCCAGCAGCTTAACCGGGAGAGCGAACACCGGGGAGCTGTTTTTT
CASSLTGRANTGELFF
>TRBJ2-2|.|TRBV30|.
TGTGCCTGGAGTCAGGCCTCCGGGGAGCTGTTTTTT
CAWSQASGELFF
>TRBJ2-3|TRBD2|TRBV30|.
TGTGCCTGGACCCGAGGGACTAGCGGGAGATCAGATACGCAGTATTTT
CAWTRGTSGRSDTQYF
>TRBJ2-7|.|TRBV9|.
TGTGCCAGCAGTCTAGAGGGCGGGGAGAGCTCCTACGAGCAGTACTTC
CASSLEGGESSYEQYF
>TRBJ1-2|TRBD1|TRBV28|.
TGTGCCAGCGGACAGGGGTTTGGCTACACCTTC
CASGQGFGYTF
>TRBJ2-7|.|TRBV10-3|once
TGTGCCATCAGTGAGTGGCGGGGCGAGCAGTACTTC
CAISEWRGEQYF
>TRBJ2-5|TRBD2|TRBV5-8|.
TGTGCCAGCAGCCGCGGGACTAGCGGGAGGGCCGGGGGACAAGAGACCCAGTACTTC
CASSRGTSGRAGGQETQYF
>TRBJ2-3|TRBD2|TRBV9|.
TGTGCCAGCAGCGTAGCTAGCACTAGCGGGTTGGCAGATACGCAGTATTTT
CASSVASTSGLADTQYF
>TRBJ2-5|.|TRBV28|few
TGTGCCAGCAGGGGGGTAGCGGCGGGGCAAGAGACCCAGTACTTC
CASRGVAAGQETQYF
>TRBJ1-1|.|TRBV28|.
TGTGCCAGGCGAGTCGCGGGGAGGGAAGCTTTCTTT
CARRVAGREAFF
>TRBJ1-2|TRBD1|TRBV28|few
TGTGCCAGCAGGGGGACAGGACGTAACTATGGCTACACCTTC
CASRGTGRNYGYTF